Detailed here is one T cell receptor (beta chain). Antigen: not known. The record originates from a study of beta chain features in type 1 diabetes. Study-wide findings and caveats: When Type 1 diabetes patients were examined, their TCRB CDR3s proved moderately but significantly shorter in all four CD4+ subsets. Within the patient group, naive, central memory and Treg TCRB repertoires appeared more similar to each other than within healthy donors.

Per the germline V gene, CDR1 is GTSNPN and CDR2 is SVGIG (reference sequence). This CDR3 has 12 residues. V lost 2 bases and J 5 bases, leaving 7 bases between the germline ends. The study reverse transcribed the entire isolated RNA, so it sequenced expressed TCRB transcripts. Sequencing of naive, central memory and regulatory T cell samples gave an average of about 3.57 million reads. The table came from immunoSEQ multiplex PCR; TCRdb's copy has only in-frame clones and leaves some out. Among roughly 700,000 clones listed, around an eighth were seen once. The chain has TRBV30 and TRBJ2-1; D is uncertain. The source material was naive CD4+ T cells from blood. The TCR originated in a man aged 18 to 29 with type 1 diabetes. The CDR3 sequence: CAWSPNNNEQFF. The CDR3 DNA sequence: TGTGCCTGGAGTCCCAACAACAATGAGCAGTTCTTC.